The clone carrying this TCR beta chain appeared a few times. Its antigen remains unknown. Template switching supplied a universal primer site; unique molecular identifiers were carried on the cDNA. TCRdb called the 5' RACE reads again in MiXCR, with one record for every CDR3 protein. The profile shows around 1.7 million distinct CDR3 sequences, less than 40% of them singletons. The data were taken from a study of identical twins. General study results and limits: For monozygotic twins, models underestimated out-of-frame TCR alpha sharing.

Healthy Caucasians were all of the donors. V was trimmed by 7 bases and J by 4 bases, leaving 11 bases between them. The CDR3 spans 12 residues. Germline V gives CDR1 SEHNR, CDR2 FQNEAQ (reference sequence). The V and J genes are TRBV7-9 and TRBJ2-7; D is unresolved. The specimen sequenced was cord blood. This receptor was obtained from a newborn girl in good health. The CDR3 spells CASKGLSYEQYF. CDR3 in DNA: TGTGCCAGCAAAGGGCTTTCATACGAGCAGTACTTC.